This T cell receptor beta chain came from a study of naive and memory T cell subsets. TCR cDNA received a 3' ligated oligonucleotide that carried a UMI. The germline gives CDR1 MDHEN, CDR2 SYDVKM. With V trimmed by 1 base and J by 4 bases, 4 bases remained unmatched. CDR3 length: 15 amino acids. This clonotype was recorded many times. Four PCR rounds used nested alpha and beta constant region primers plus the SP2 primer. One entry per CDR3 protein, called by TCRdb with MiXCR from the 5' RACE reads. This sample carries tens of thousands of distinct CDR3 sequences, more than 6% of them seen once, and the ten largest clones take 15% to 20%.

The receptor comes from a female donor in good health. The chain recombines TRBV28 with TRBJ1-2; 9 nucleotides match TRBD1. CDR3 residues: CASSLSGTGTYGYTF. Written as DNA, the CDR3 is TGTGCCAGCAGTTTATCCGGGACAGGGACCTATGGCTACACCTTC.